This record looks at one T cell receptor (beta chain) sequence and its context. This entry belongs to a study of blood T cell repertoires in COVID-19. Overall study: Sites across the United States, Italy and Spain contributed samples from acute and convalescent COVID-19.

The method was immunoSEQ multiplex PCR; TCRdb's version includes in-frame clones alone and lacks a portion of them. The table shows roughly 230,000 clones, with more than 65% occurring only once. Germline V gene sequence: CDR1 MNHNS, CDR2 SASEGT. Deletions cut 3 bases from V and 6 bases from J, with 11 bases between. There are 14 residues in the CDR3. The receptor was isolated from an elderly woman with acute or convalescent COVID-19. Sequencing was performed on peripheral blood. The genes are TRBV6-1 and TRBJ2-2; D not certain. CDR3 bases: TGTGCCAGCAGTGAGTTATTAGCTGCCGGGGAGCTGTTTTTT. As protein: CASSELLAAGELFF.